These 27 T cell receptor beta chains originate from one sample sequenced in a study of tumor-infiltrating lymphocytes in glioblastoma multiforme. TCR beta libraries were built from RNA through three nested multiplex PCR rounds using modified ARM-PCR. TCRdb itself ran the multiplex PCR reads through MiXCR, one entry per CDR3 protein. The sample lists fewer than 40,000 distinct CDR3 sequences, 50% to 75% seen once, with roughly 31% in the top ten. Material for sequencing was brain tumor tissue. Every receptor here comes from a male donor with glioblastoma.

This clonotype appeared many times. The V and J genes are TRBV20-1 and TRBJ2-7; 8 nucleotides match TRBD1. CDR1 is DFQATT and CDR2 is SNEGSKA in the germline V gene (reference sequence). J gave up 6 bases and V 4 bases, and 14 bases lay outside the gene matches. CDR3 length: 15 residues. The CDR3 DNA sequence: TGCAGTGCTAATGCAGGGGGCTCTTTTAATTCCGAGCAGTACTTC. It codes for CSANAGGSFNSEQYF.

About this clonotype: Its ends do not fully match the called genes, so a read error is possible. The chain uses TRBV6-5 and TRBJ1-3; D gene unclear. The V gene's germline CDR1 is MNHEY and CDR2 SVGAGI. The CDR3 has 15 amino acids. The CDR3 DNA is TGTGCTAGCAGTTACGGCCGTAGCTCTGGAAACACCATATCTTTT. It codes for CASSYGRSSGNTISF.

This clonotype was seen a single time. The V gene is TRBV29-1, the J gene TRBJ2-5; 7 bases agree with TRBD2. The CDR3 is made up of 14 amino acids. V was clipped by 7 bases and J by 4 bases; unmatched bases: 12. Germline values: CDR1 SQVTM, CDR2 ANQGSEA. As DNA, the CDR3 is TGCAGCGCTGCAGCGGGATGGGCCGCAGAGACCCAGTACTTC. This codes for CSAAAGWAAETQYF. The full variable domain, rest sourced from reference TRBV29-1 and TRBJ2-5, is SAVISQKPSRDICQRGTSLTIQCQVDSQVTMMFWYRQQPGQSLTLIATANQGSEATYESGFVIDKFPISRPNLTFSTLTVSNMSPEDSSIYLCSAAAGWAAETQYFGPGTRLLVL.

This clonotype was seen at least ten times. The chain combines TRBV7-8 with TRBJ1-4; D ambiguous. The CDR3 is made up of 14 amino acids. The V gene lost 3 bases and the J gene lost 10 bases, with 15 bases spanning the gap. CDR1 is SGHVS, CDR2 FQNEAQ, per germline. CDR3 in amino acids: CASSFTVASLKLFF. CDR3 DNA: TGTGCCAGCAGCTTTACTGTTGCCAGTTTAAAACTGTTTTTT.

CDR3 loop: CASSYLQSYERYF. CDR3 sequence (DNA): TGTGCCAGCAGTTACCTACAGAGCTACGAACGGTACTTC. The rearrangement links TRBV6-5 to TRBJ2-7; D remains unclear. The V end was cut by 2 bases, the J end by 12 bases, with 17 bases between. CDR3 length: 13 amino acids. Germline-derived CDR1 and CDR2 are MNHEY and SVGAGI.

This clonotype was seen repeatedly, ten times or more. V and J are TRBV20-1 and TRBJ1-6, with 7 bases matching TRBD1. J gave up 5 bases and V 6 bases, and 7 bases lay outside the gene matches. The CDR3 contains 14 residues. Germline CDR1 is DFQATT and CDR2 is SNEGSKA (reference sequence). CDR3 loop: CSATSGQDNSPLHF. The CDR3 DNA follows: TGCAGTGCCACATCAGGACAGGATAATTCACCCCTCCACTTT.

As to this clonotype: In this CDR3 the conserved last residue, phenylalanine or tryptophan, is missing, so a read error is likely. CDR3 region: CASTLVWTAQETQYL. The CDR3 nucleotides read TGTGCCAGCACTCTAGTATGGACTGCACAAGAGACCCAGTACTTA. The chain combines TRBV6-1 with TRBJ2-5; D might be TRBD2 (5 bases). CDR3 length: 15 amino acids. CDR1 and CDR2 (germline): MNHNS, SASEGT. The V end lost 7 bases, the J end lost 2 bases, and 17 bases lay between the germline ends.

Notes on this clonotype: Mismatch with germline at one junction end may stem from a read error. The rearrangement links TRBV6-6 to TRBJ1-4, with TRBD1 identical over 7 bases. This CDR3 is 14 amino acids long. Germline-derived CDR1 and CDR2 are MNHNY and SVGAGI (reference sequence). The CDR3 sequence is CARRMDRLNEKLFF. CDR3 nucleotides: TGTGCCCGCAGAATGGACAGGCTCAATGAAAAACTGTTTTTT.

Regarding this clonotype: A much more abundant neighbour one base away suggests this may be a read error. This sequence joins TRBV10-2 and TRBJ1-1; 10 nucleotides match TRBD1. The CDR3 consists of 16 residues. The germline V gene has CDR1 WSHSY and CDR2 SAAADI. The DNA of the CDR3 is TGCGCCAGCAGTGGATCTGACAGGGGGCACGACACTGGAGCTTTCTTT. It encodes CASSGSDRGHDTGAFF.

The gene calls are TRBV7-8 and TRBJ1-4; 8 positions match TRBD1. CDR1 is SGHVS and CDR2 is FQNEAQ in the germline V gene. The junction had 11 bases not matched to a gene; V was cut back by 0 bases and J by 8 bases. This CDR3 has 17 residues. The CDR3 is CASSLATSTGEGEKLFF. In DNA, the CDR3 is TGTGCCAGCAGCTTAGCGACGTCGACAGGGGAGGGAGAAAAACTGTTTTTT.

CDR3 amino acids: CASSELTSGRAGELFF. The CDR3 DNA sequence: TGCGCCAGCAGTGAATTGACTAGTGGGAGGGCCGGGGAGCTGTTTTTT. The chain combines TRBV10-1 with TRBJ2-2; TRBD2 agrees at 7 bases. The CDR3 has 16 amino acids. J gave up 6 bases and V 3 bases, and 10 bases lay outside the gene matches. Germline-derived CDR1 and CDR2 are WNHNN and SYGVQD (reference sequence).

With regard to this clonotype: Its ends do not fully match the called genes, so a read error is possible. The gene calls are TRBV11-2 and TRBJ2-3; 10 bases fit TRBD2. CDR1 and CDR2 from the germline V gene are SGHAT and FQNNGV. There are 20 residues in the CDR3. CDR3 in DNA: TGTGCCAGCAGCTCCCCGAGGAGCGGGAGGGCCGGTGGGGGCACCGATACGCAGTATTTT. Residues: CASSSPRSGRAGGGTDTQYF.

To note about this clonotype: A junction boundary mismatches the germline segment, possibly from a read error. The chain has TRBV29-1 and TRBJ2-1; D ambiguous. Germline V CDR1 and CDR2: SQVTM, ANQGSEA. The CDR3 is made up of 16 amino acids. Here the CDR3 DNA reads TGCAGCGTTGAAGATCAAAGCCGTCGCTCCTACAATGGGCAGTTCTTC. Translation gives CSVEDQSRRSYNGQFF.

A remark on this clonotype: A read error is possible here, since a much larger clone lies one base away. V is TRBV30 and J is TRBJ1-5; D might be TRBD1 (5 bases). This CDR3 has 15 residues. V was shortened by 2 bases and J by 4 bases, with 15 bases between the two germline ends. Germline assignment: CDR1 GTSNPN and CDR2 SVGIG (reference sequence). The CDR3 DNA is TGTGCCTGGAGTAGGGGAGCGAGGGTTAATCAGCCCCAGCATTTT. It codes for CAWSRGARVNQPQHF.

This clonotype rates as medium-sized (0.01 to 0.1%). Relative to the germline gene, one junction end is altered; a read error may explain this. The V call is TRBV10-2, the J call TRBJ2-7; possibly TRBD1 for D (6 bases). From germline, CDR1 is WSHSY and CDR2 SAAADI. The CDR3 contains 12 residues. The CDR3 nucleotides read TGCGCCAGCAGTGAGTCGATTGAAGACAGGCGGTTC. This codes for CASSESIEDRRF.

V usage is TRBV20-1 and J usage is TRBJ1-2; weak D call: TRBD1 (6 bases). The CDR3 has 16 residues. Germline V gene lookup returns CDR1 DFQATT and CDR2 SNEGSKA (reference sequence). The V end lost 1 base, the J end lost 14 bases, and 29 bases lay between the germline ends. The CDR3 DNA reads as TGCAGTGCTAGAGCCCGAGGGAAAAACAGGGACTATGTCTATACCTTC. This sequence encodes CSARARGKNRDYVYTF.

V and J are TRBV29-1 and TRBJ1-1, with D uncertain. CDR1 and CDR2 (germline): SQVTM, ANQGSEA. V gave up 3 bases and J gave up 11 bases, with 13 bases separating them. The CDR3 loop spans 11 amino acids. CDR3 coding DNA: TGCAGCGTTGATAGGACTTCCGAGGCTTTCTTT. It codes for CSVDRTSEAFF.

Regarding this clonotype: The conserved final phenylalanine or tryptophan is absent from the CDR3, which likely points to a read error. This sequence joins TRBV20-1 and TRBJ1-5; no reliable D call. Trimming cost V 3 bases and J 1 base, with 13 bases left between them. The CDR3 contains 15 residues. The germline CDR1 and CDR2 sequences are DFQATT and SNEGSKA (reference sequence). The CDR3 is CSARDHGRSNQPQHS. Written as DNA, the CDR3 is TGCAGTGCTAGGGACCACGGGAGAAGCAATCAGCCCCAGCATTCC.

The chain combines TRBV7-2 with TRBJ1-1, with a possible D match to TRBD1 (5 bases). CDR1 is SGHTA, CDR2 FQGNSA, per germline. CDR3 length equals 15 residues. V was pared by 1 base and J by 1 base, with 10 bases between. The CDR3 DNA is TGTGCCAGCAGCTTAGAGGGCCAGGGGAACACTGAAGCTTTCTTT. It yields the protein CASSLEGQGNTEAFF.

V is TRBV11-2 and J is TRBJ2-1; D possibly corresponds to TRBD2 (5 bases). The CDR3 extends over 14 amino acids. The germline V gene has CDR1 SGHAT and CDR2 FQNNGV. The V end was cut by 5 bases, the J end by 4 bases, with 12 bases between. The CDR3 loop reads CASSLGGIYNEQFF. The CDR3 coding sequence is TGTGCCAGCAGCCTAGGAGGTATTTACAATGAGCAGTTCTTC.

This clonotype was observed a single time. At one end, the junction sequence differs from germline, possibly due to a read error. This chain joins TRBV20-1 and TRBJ2-7; a weak D match, TRBD2 (5 bases). Germline V gene sequence: CDR1 DFQATT, CDR2 SNEGSKA (reference sequence). This CDR3 is built from 15 residues. The CDR3, as DNA: TGCGGTGCTAGCACATTTGGGAGTACGGCCGTCGAGCATTACTTC. This encodes CGASTFGSTAVEHYF.

This clonotype was picked up many times. This chain links TRBV28 with TRBJ2-7, with 11 positions matching TRBD1. This CDR3 has 16 amino acids. The trim removed 6 bases at V and 4 bases at J, leaving 11 bases unmatched. From germline, CDR1 is MDHEN and CDR2 SYDVKM. CDR3 sequence: CASSPTGQGVRYEQYF. The CDR3 bases are TGTGCCAGCAGCCCTACGGGACAGGGGGTGAGATACGAGCAGTACTTC.

The genes are TRBV28 and TRBJ2-7; D unclear. The CDR3 spans 11 residues. The V end was cut by 6 bases, the J end by 2 bases, with 5 bases between. Germline V gene sequence: CDR1 MDHEN, CDR2 SYDVKM. CDR3 DNA: TGTGCCAGCAGGGGAACCTACGAGCAGTACTTC. Translated, it gives CASRGTYEQYF.

The table lists this clonotype with many counts. This chain links TRBV4-1 with TRBJ1-5; the D is unclear. The V end was cut by 0 bases, the J end by 7 bases, with 13 bases between. CDR1 is MGHRA, CDR2 YSYEKL, per germline. CDR3 length: 15 residues. The CDR3 DNA reads as TGCGCCAGCAGCCAAGATTCCCCGTTTAGACAGCCCCAGCATTTT. It codes for CASSQDSPFRQPQHF.

Turning to this clonotype: At one of its ends the junction is not consistent with the germline gene, which may arise from a read error. V gene TRBV12-3 or TRBV12-4 combines with J gene TRBJ1-2; 10 nucleotides agree with TRBD1. The CDR3 contains 14 residues. Written as DNA, the CDR3 is TGTGCCAGTAGTTTAGTCGGGACAGGGGAAGGCTACATCTTC. Translated: CASSLVGTGEGYIF.

This chain connects TRBV6-2 or TRBV6-3 to TRBJ2-1; the D gene is possibly TRBD2 (5 bases). Trimming pared 2 bases from V and 11 bases from J, leaving 10 bases between. Germline CDR1 MNHEY, CDR2 SVGEGT. CDR3 length: 12 residues. CDR3 sequence: CASSYERVQQFF. The CDR3 nucleotides are TGTGCCAGCAGTTACGAGAGGGTCCAGCAGTTCTTC.

As concerns this clonotype: As the CDR3 is not closed by the conserved phenylalanine or tryptophan, this likely results from a read error. V and J are TRBV20-1 and TRBJ2-5; tentatively, D is TRBD2 (6 bases). Germline CDR1 reads DFQATT; CDR2 reads SNEGSKA (reference sequence). This CDR3 comprises 13 residues. Trimming shortened V by 8 bases and J by 1 base, and 14 bases separated the two germline ends. DNA of the CDR3: TGCAGTTCCTCGGGTAGCGGCCAAGAGACCCAGTACCTC. It yields the protein CSSSGSGQETQYL.